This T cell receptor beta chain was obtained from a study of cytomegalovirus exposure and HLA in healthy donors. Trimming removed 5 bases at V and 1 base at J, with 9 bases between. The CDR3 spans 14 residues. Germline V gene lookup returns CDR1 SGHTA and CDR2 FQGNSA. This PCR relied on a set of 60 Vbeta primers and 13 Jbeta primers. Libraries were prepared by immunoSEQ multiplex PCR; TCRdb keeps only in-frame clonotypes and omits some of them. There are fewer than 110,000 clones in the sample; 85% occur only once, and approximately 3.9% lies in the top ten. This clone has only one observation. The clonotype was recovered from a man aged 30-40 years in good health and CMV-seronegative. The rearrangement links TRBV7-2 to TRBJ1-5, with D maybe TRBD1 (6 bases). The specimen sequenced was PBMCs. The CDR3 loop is CASSIDRSNQPQHF. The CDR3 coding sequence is TGTGCCAGCAGCATAGACAGGAGCAATCAGCCCCAGCATTTT. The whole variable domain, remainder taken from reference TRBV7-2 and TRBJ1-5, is GAGVSQSPSNKVTEKGKDVELRCDPISGHTALYWYRQSLGQGLEFLIYFQGNSAPDKSGLPSDRFSAERTGGSVSTLTIQRTQQEDSAVYLCASSIDRSNQPQHFGDGTRLSIL.